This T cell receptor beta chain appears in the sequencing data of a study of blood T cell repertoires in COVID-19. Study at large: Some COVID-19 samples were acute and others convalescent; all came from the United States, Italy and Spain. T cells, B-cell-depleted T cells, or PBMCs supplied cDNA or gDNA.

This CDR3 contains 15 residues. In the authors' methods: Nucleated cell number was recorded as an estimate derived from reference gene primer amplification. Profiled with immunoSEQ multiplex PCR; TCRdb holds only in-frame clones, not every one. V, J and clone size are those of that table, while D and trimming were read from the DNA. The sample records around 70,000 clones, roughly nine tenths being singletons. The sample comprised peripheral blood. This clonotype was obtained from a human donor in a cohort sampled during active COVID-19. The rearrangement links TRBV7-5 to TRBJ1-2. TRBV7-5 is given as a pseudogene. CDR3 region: CARSLGRPGPYGYTF. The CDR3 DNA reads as TGTGCCAGAAGCTTAGGGAGGCCGGGCCCCTATGGCTACACCTTC.